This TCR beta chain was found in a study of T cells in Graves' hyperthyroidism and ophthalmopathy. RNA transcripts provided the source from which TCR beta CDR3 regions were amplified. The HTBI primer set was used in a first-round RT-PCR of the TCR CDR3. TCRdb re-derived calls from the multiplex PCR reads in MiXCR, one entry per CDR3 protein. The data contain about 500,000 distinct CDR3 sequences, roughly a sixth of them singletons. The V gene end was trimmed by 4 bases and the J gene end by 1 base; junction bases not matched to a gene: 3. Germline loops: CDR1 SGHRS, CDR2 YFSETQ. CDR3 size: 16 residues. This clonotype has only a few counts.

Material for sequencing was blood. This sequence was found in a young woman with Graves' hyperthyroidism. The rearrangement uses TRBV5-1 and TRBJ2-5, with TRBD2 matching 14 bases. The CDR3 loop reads CASSPGLAGVQETQYF. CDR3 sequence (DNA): TGCGCCAGCAGCCCGGGACTAGCGGGGGTCCAAGAGACCCAGTACTTC. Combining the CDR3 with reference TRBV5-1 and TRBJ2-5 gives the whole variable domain KAGVTQTPRYLIKTRGQQVTLSCSPISGHRSVSWYQQTPGQGLQFLFEYFSETQRNKGNFPGRFSGRQFSNSRSEMNVSTLELGDSALYLCASSPGLAGVQETQYFGPGTRLLVL.